The rows below give T cell receptor beta chains drawn from one sample of a study of blood T cell repertoires in COVID-19. Sequencing was performed with immunoSEQ multiplex PCR; in TCRdb, only in-frame clones are kept and a portion is missing. Of fewer than 50,000 clones in the sample, approximately 82% were seen once. Sequencing was performed on peripheral blood. Source of these receptors: a human donor in a cohort sampled during active COVID-19. Both conserved end residues are part of each CDR3. The D gene is left open where the match is weak. Not all rows give a size; the values are once, few, many and, for expanded clones, a class.

D gene: TRBD2; V gene: TRBV6-5; clone size: few; J gene: TRBJ2-1; CDR3 length: 16; CDR3 DNA: TGTGCCAGCAGTTACTCGGGACTAGCGAGTATGAATGAGCAGTTCTTC; CDR3 protein: CASSYSGLASMNEQFF
D gene: NA; V gene: TRBV5-1; clone size: NA; J gene: TRBJ2-3; CDR3 length: 14; CDR3 DNA: TGCGCCAGCAGGCCGGGGAGCGCCACAGATACGCAGTATTTT; CDR3 protein: CASRPGSATDTQYF
D gene: TRBD1; V gene: TRBV23-1; clone size: once; J gene: TRBJ2-1; CDR3 length: 16; CDR3 DNA: TGCGCCAGCAGTCAACGGGACAGGGAACACCACAATGAGCAGTTCTTC; CDR3 protein: CASSQRDREHHNEQFF
D gene: TRBD1; V gene: TRBV6-2/TRBV6-3; clone size: NA; J gene: TRBJ2-7; CDR3 length: 15; CDR3 DNA: TGTGCCAGCAGTTACGCGGGACAGGGGGCGTTCGAGCAGTACTTC; CDR3 protein: CASSYAGQGAFEQYF
D gene: TRBD2; V gene: TRBV7-2; clone size: NA; J gene: TRBJ2-3; CDR3 length: 15; CDR3 DNA: TGTGCCAGCAGCGGACCGGGACTAGAGGCAGATACGCAGTATTTT; CDR3 protein: CASSGPGLEADTQYF
D gene: TRBD2; V gene: TRBV19; clone size: NA; J gene: TRBJ2-1; CDR3 length: 15; CDR3 DNA: TGTGCCAGTACTGGACTAGCGGCTTCCTACAATGAGCAGTTCTTC; CDR3 protein: CASTGLAASYNEQFF
D gene: NA; V gene: TRBV28; clone size: NA; J gene: TRBJ2-1; CDR3 length: 15; CDR3 DNA: TGTGCCAGCAGTTTAGCAGGGGCCTCCTACAATGAGCAGTTCTTC; CDR3 protein: CASSLAGASYNEQFF
D gene: NA; V gene: TRBV20-1; clone size: NA; J gene: TRBJ2-3; CDR3 length: 11; CDR3 DNA: TGCAGTGCTACAATCACAGATACGCAGTATTTT; CDR3 protein: CSATITDTQYF
D gene: TRBD1; V gene: TRBV2; clone size: NA; J gene: TRBJ2-5; CDR3 length: 13; CDR3 DNA: TGTGCCAGCACCTACACAGGGGAAGAGACCCAGTACTTC; CDR3 protein: CASTYTGEETQYF
D gene: NA; V gene: TRBV6-5; clone size: NA; J gene: TRBJ1-4; CDR3 length: 13; CDR3 DNA: TGTGCCAGCAGTTCACAGGGTGGTGAAAAACTGTTTTTT; CDR3 protein: CASSSQGGEKLFF
D gene: TRBD1; V gene: TRBV2; clone size: NA; J gene: TRBJ1-5; CDR3 length: 14; CDR3 DNA: TGTGCCAGCACGGGACAGACTAGCAATCAGCCCCAGCATTTT; CDR3 protein: CASTGQTSNQPQHF
D gene: NA; V gene: TRBV13; clone size: NA; J gene: TRBJ2-1; CDR3 length: 14; CDR3 DNA: TGTGCCAGCAGCTTAGCGGGAACAGCGGTTGAGCAGTTCTTC; CDR3 protein: CASSLAGTAVEQFF
D gene: TRBD2; V gene: TRBV4-3; clone size: NA; J gene: TRBJ2-7; CDR3 length: 15; CDR3 DNA: TGCGCCAGCAGCCGCCTAGCGGGAGGGCCATACGAGCAGTACTTC; CDR3 protein: CASSRLAGGPYEQYF
D gene: NA; V gene: TRBV6-5; clone size: NA; J gene: TRBJ2-1; CDR3 length: 11; CDR3 DNA: TGTGCCAGCAGTTACCTTGGCGAGCAGTTCTTC; CDR3 protein: CASSYLGEQFF
D gene: NA; V gene: TRBV4-2; clone size: NA; J gene: TRBJ2-7; CDR3 length: 13; CDR3 DNA: TGTGCCAGCAGCCCCCGGGCGACGGGGGAGCAGTACTTC; CDR3 protein: CASSPRATGEQYF
D gene: NA; V gene: TRBV5-1; clone size: NA; J gene: TRBJ1-3; CDR3 length: 15; CDR3 DNA: TGCGCCAGCAGCTTGGTTGCAGGGGCTGGAAACACCATATATTTT; CDR3 protein: CASSLVAGAGNTIYF
D gene: TRBD2; V gene: TRBV30; clone size: once; J gene: TRBJ2-3; CDR3 length: 15; CDR3 DNA: TGTGCCTGGAGTGTAGGGACTAGCGGCACAGATACGCAGTATTTT; CDR3 protein: CAWSVGTSGTDTQYF